The present T cell receptor beta chain was sequenced within a study of shared clonotypes between healthy human individuals. The study drew its donors from healthy HIV-negative adults without recent acute infections or vaccinations. Every one of the donors was a Caucasian adult that lived in Nashville, Tennessee. The CDR3 is 16 amino acids. V was shortened by 4 bases and J by 3 bases, with 19 bases between the two germline ends. Germline V gives CDR1 SGHDN, CDR2 FVKESK. In the study's own analysis: As immunoSEQ supplied junction-only sequences (without quality scores), filtering differed. Measured with immunoSEQ multiplex PCR; TCRdb has only the in-frame clones, and not every one. V and J calls and clone size are given by that table; D and trimming were obtained from the DNA. The sample comprises more than 2,000,000 clones, roughly 93% of which are singletons, and 0.39% rests with the top ten.

The source is a man between 18 and 29 years old in good health. Some clones in this sample may be carry-over from other donors' samples. This chain connects TRBV14 to TRBJ2-7; D perhaps matches TRBD2 (5 bases). The sample comprised naive CD4+ T cells from PBMCs. Subset defined: CD45RA+ positively selected. The CDR3 nucleotides are TGTGCCAGCAGCCGGCCTGTCAGCGGAGTGGTCTACGAGCAGTACTTC. Translating gives CASSRPVSGVVYEQYF.